The clone carrying this T cell receptor (beta chain) was recorded only once. Its antigen is currently unknown. The data originate from a study of tumor-infiltrating lymphocytes in primary liver carcinoma. Study-wide background: Sequenced samples came back with roughly 3.65 to 7.5 million productive TCRbeta reads, and the counts looked alike across tissue types. The study, taken as a whole, reports: Tumors significantly exceeded blood in top-250-clone fraction (p = 0.039).

Starting material of 400 to 600 ng total RNA yielded TCR beta cDNA via a constant-region primer. ARM-PCR, slightly modified, supplied the TCR beta libraries through three nested multiplex PCR rounds. In the first two PCR rounds, TRBV1-TRBV30 forward primers were paired with a C-beta reverse primer, and each round lasted approximately 9 cycles. TCRdb passed the multiplex PCR reads through MiXCR, listing each CDR3 protein once. This table has tens of thousands of distinct CDR3 sequences, 70% to 80% appearing once. The germline V gene has CDR1 MNHEY and CDR2 SVGAGI. Trimming at V came to 10 bases and at J to 8 bases, leaving 17 bases not matched to a gene. The CDR3 totals 18 residues. Co-extraction of RNA and DNA was performed on about 19-32 mg of unsorted bulk tissue.

This clonotype originated in a man in his forties with primary liver carcinoma and hepatitis B virus infection. Sequencing was done on a sample of liver tumor tissue from sampling region 3. Regarding subset: tumor region T3, left-lateral pole. The V gene is TRBV6-5, the J gene TRBJ2-1, with 16 bases lining up with TRBD2. CDR3 nucleotides: TGTGCCACCTTGTGGGACAGGGGGACTAGCGGGAGGGCGCATGAGCAGTTCTTC. This translates into CATLWDRGTSGRAHEQFF.